This TCR beta chain is from a study of blood T cells in healthy people across ages. Overall study context: In model experiments, template switching was able to capture about one barcoded beta molecule for every two T cells that were present.

The people who gave samples were healthy Caucasians from Russia, aged roughly 6 to 100. The authors ran a second PCR of about 6 to 11 cycles using a sample-barcoded 5' primer and a J-beta primer mix. All samples gave at least 2.5 million CDR3-containing paired-end reads. In TCRdb, the 5' RACE reads were re-called with MiXCR into one record per CDR3 protein. The table includes more than 650,000 distinct CDR3 sequences, around a fifth detected once. Findings and caveats of the study: Greater diversity and more naive CD4+ cells were seen in long-lived donors than in aged donors.

Only a few counts were recorded for this clonotype. Its antigen is undetermined. The CDR3 spans 12 residues. Germline lookup yields CDR1 MNHEY and CDR2 SVGAGI. The germline V and J ends were trimmed by 5 bases and 9 bases, with 13 bases remaining between them. Sequencing was done on a sample of blood. V usage is TRBV6-5 and J usage is TRBJ1-1; D possibly corresponds to TRBD1 (5 bases). The receptor was derived from a man aged 65 to 85 in good health. CDR3 in amino acids: CASSTQGGQAFF. CDR3 in DNA: TGTGCCAGCAGTACCCAGGGAGGACAAGCTTTCTTT.